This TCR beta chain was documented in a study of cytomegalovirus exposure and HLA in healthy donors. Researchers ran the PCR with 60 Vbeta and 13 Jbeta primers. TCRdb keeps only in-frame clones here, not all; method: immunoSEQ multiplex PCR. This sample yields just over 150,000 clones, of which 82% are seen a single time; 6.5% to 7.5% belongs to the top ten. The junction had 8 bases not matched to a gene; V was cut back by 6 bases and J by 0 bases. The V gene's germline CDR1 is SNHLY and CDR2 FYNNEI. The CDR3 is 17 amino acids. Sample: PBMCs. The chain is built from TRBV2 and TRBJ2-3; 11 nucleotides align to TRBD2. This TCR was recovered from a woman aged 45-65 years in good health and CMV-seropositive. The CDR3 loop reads CASRASGGYTSTDTQYF. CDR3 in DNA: TGTGCCAGCAGGGCTAGCGGGGGGTATACTAGCACAGATACGCAGTATTTT.